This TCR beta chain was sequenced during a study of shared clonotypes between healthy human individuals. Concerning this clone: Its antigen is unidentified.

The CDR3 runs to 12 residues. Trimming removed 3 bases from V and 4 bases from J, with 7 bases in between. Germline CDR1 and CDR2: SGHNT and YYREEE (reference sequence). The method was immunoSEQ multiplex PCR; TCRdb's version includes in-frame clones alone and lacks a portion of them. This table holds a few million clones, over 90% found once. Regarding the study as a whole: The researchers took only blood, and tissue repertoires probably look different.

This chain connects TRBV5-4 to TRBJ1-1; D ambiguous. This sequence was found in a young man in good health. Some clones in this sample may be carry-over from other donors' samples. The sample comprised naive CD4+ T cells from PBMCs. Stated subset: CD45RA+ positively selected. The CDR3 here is CASSSYTTEAFF. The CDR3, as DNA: TGTGCCAGCAGCTCGTATACCACTGAAGCTTTCTTT.